These 21 T cell receptor beta chains came from one sample sequenced in a study of T-cell reconstitution after alpha-beta-depleted transplantation in children. During its preparation, the TCRbeta library received unique molecular identifiers. TCRdb independently ran MiXCR on the PCR reads; one entry per CDR3 protein. The sample shows under 450,000 distinct CDR3 sequences, 13% of them seen only once. Sequencing was performed on PBMCs, taken from the stem cell graft. Source of these receptors: a human donor who donated a stem cell graft to a child with Fanconi anemia.

The chain employs TRBV9 and TRBJ2-4; possible D gene TRBD1, 6 bases. The CDR3 consists of 14 residues. The germline CDR1 and CDR2 sequences are SGDLS and YYNGEE. The V end lost 0 bases, the J end lost 4 bases, and 8 bases lay between the germline ends. The CDR3 DNA reads as TGTGCCAGCAGCGTAGGGACAGAAAAAAACATTCAGTACTTC. Its translation is CASSVGTEKNIQYF.

The gene calls are TRBV20-1 and TRBJ1-1, with 9 positions matching TRBD1. CDR3 length equals 15 residues. The junction had 5 bases not matched to a gene; V was cut back by 0 bases and J by 3 bases. Germline-derived CDR1 and CDR2 are DFQATT and SNEGSKA (reference sequence). The CDR3 loop is CSARDRRTGDTEAFF. The CDR3 bases are TGCAGTGCTAGAGATCGCCGGACAGGGGACACTGAAGCTTTCTTT.

The rearrangement uses TRBV5-6 and TRBJ2-1; 10 bases fit TRBD1. The CDR3 has 15 amino acids. V shed 2 bases, J shed 7 bases, and the junction held 6 bases outside the gene matches. Germline V gives CDR1 SGHDT, CDR2 YYEEEE. The CDR3 DNA sequence: TGTGCCAGCAGCTTCCCGGGGGGACAGGGGAATGAGCAGTTCTTC. Protein product: CASSFPGGQGNEQFF.

This clonotype appeared many times. The V and J genes are TRBV7-3 and TRBJ2-1; D is perhaps TRBD2 (6 bases). V was cut by 2 bases and J by 0 bases, with 8 bases left in between. The CDR3 has 15 amino acids. Germline assignment: CDR1 SGHTA and CDR2 FQGTGA. CDR3 protein: CASSLGGTSYNEQFF. CDR3 sequence (DNA): TGTGCCAGCAGCTTAGGGGGGACCTCCTACAATGAGCAGTTCTTC.

V is TRBV6-2 or TRBV6-3 and J is TRBJ2-1; no clear D gene. The CDR3 contains 16 residues. V shed 0 bases and J shed 0 bases, with 9 bases lying between them. Germline loops: CDR1 MNHEY, CDR2 SVGEGT. As DNA, the CDR3 is TGTGCCAGCAGTTACTCAGGTTTAAGCTCCTACAATGAGCAGTTCTTC. Translating gives CASSYSGLSSYNEQFF.

This clonotype was recorded a few times. The chain has TRBV6-2 or TRBV6-3 and TRBJ2-7, with D possibly matching TRBD2 (5 bases). The CDR3 is 13 amino acids. Trimming took 8 bases from V and 2 from J, leaving 13 bases between them. In germline, CDR1 is MNHEY, CDR2 SVGEGT. The CDR3 nucleotides read TGTGCCAGCGGGAGACATGGGGCCTACGAGCAGTACTTC. Its protein is CASGRHGAYEQYF.

This clonotype occurred many times. This chain links TRBV5-5 with TRBJ2-7, with a weak D call TRBD1 (5 bases). The CDR3 is 14 residues long. The V end was cut by 2 bases, the J end by 3 bases, with 12 bases between. The germline V gene encodes CDR1 SGHKS and CDR2 YYEKEE (reference sequence). DNA for the CDR3: TGTGCCAGCAGCTTCCGTCCAGGGCTCTACGAGCAGTACTTC. This gives the protein CASSFRPGLYEQYF.

There are many counts of this clonotype. The chain combines TRBV10-3 with TRBJ2-3; D is ambiguous. CDR1 is ENHRY, CDR2 SYGVKD, per germline. The CDR3 is 11 amino acids. V was pared by 6 bases and J by 5 bases, with 6 bases between. As DNA, the CDR3 is TGTGCCATCAGCAAGGGAGATACGCAGTATTTT. Residues: CAISKGDTQYF.

This clonotype showed up just a few times. This chain links TRBV18 with TRBJ1-1, with D perhaps TRBD1 (5 bases). The CDR3 length is 12 residues. The germline CDR1 and CDR2 sequences are KGHSH and LQKENI. V gave up 6 bases and J gave up 7 bases, with 12 bases separating them. This CDR3 reads CASSPGLLEAFF. CDR3 bases: TGTGCCAGCTCGCCGGGACTGCTTGAAGCTTTCTTT.

This clonotype has a count of ten or more. As DNA, the CDR3 is TGTGCCAGCAAAGACACCGGTAGGGACACCATATATTTT. Its protein is CASKDTGRDTIYF. The rearrangement joins TRBV6-5 to TRBJ1-3; D is unresolved. The CDR3 covers 13 residues. Germline V lookup: CDR1 MNHEY, CDR2 SVGAGI. Trimming removed 7 bases from V and 8 bases from J, with 15 bases in between.

This chain joins TRBV11-2 and TRBJ2-3, with TRBD1 matching 9 bases. The germline V gene encodes CDR1 SGHAT and CDR2 FQNNGV. The length of the CDR3 is 17 residues. V lost 4 bases to trimming and J lost 3 bases; unmatched junction nucleotides: 11. The CDR3 bases are TGTGCCAGCAGCTCTCGCCCTACCGGGACAGGGACAGATACGCAGTATTTT. Encoded protein: CASSSRPTGTGTDTQYF.

This clonotype was seen a few times. The chain is built from TRBV20-1 and TRBJ1-3, with D tentatively TRBD1 (6 bases). The germline gives CDR1 DFQATT, CDR2 SNEGSKA (reference sequence). The V end lost 6 bases, the J end lost 1 base, and 10 bases lay between the germline ends. The CDR3 sequence is 13 residues long. CDR3 residues: CSAIQGSGNTIYF. In DNA form, the CDR3 reads TGCAGTGCGATACAGGGTTCTGGAAACACCATATATTTT.

This clonotype was picked up many times. The V gene is TRBV6-1, the J gene TRBJ2-3; 7 bases fit TRBD1. After removal of 8 bases from V and 5 bases from J, the junction contained 7 bases not matched to a gene. Per germline, CDR1 MNHNS and CDR2 SASEGT. The CDR3 totals 13 residues. The DNA of the CDR3 is TGTGCCAGCGGCCTGGCAGGGGGAGATACGCAGTATTTT. This sequence encodes CASGLAGGDTQYF.

This clonotype occurred a few times. V usage is TRBV19 and J usage is TRBJ1-1, with no clear D. In germline, CDR1 is LNHDA, CDR2 SQIVND (reference sequence). This CDR3 contains 15 residues. V shed 4 bases and J shed 0 bases, with 12 bases lying between them. The CDR3 DNA follows: TGTGCCAGTAGTACGTGGGTTCAGATGAACACTGAAGCTTTCTTT. Protein product: CASSTWVQMNTEAFF.

The chain couples TRBV4-1 to TRBJ1-2; D is ambiguous. The germline V gene has CDR1 MGHRA and CDR2 YSYEKL. The CDR3 has 15 amino acids. V was clipped by 1 base and J by 5 bases, with 14 bases between them. The CDR3 sequence is CASSQVEGREYGYTF. The CDR3 DNA is TGCGCCAGCAGCCAAGTTGAGGGTCGAGAGTATGGCTACACCTTC.

V is TRBV5-1 and J is TRBJ1-1; 8 nucleotides match TRBD1. CDR3 size: 14 residues. J lost 1 base, V lost 7 bases, and 6 bases had no gene match. Germline CDR1 reads SGHRS; CDR2 reads YFSETQ. DNA of the CDR3: TGCGCCAGCGGAATAGGGACAGGGAACACTGAAGCTTTCTTT. It specifies CASGIGTGNTEAFF.

The rearrangement joins TRBV5-1 to TRBJ2-5; D ambiguous. Between the trimmed V and J ends, which lost 5 bases and 2 bases, there was a span of 7 bases. The CDR3 spans 12 residues. The germline CDR1 and CDR2 sequences are SGHRS and YFSETQ. The CDR3 nucleotides read TGCGCCAGCAGAAGGGCTCAAGAGACCCAGTACTTC. It is translated as CASRRAQETQYF.

The chain has TRBV5-1 and TRBJ2-1, with D uncertain. CDR1 is SGHRS and CDR2 is YFSETQ in the germline V gene. The CDR3 covers 15 residues. The V end was cut by 5 bases, the J end by 2 bases, with 14 bases between. This chain's CDR3 is CASSGDLTPYNEQFF. The DNA for the CDR3 is TGCGCCAGCAGTGGAGACCTTACCCCCTACAATGAGCAGTTCTTC.

J is TRBJ2-1 and V is TRBV7-9; D is unresolved. The CDR3 is 13 amino acids. Germline-derived CDR1 and CDR2 are SEHNR and FQNEAQ (reference sequence). The V end was cut by 5 bases, the J end by 2 bases, with 7 bases between. CDR3 residues: CASSNLAYNEQFF. The CDR3 DNA sequence: TGTGCCAGCAGCAATTTAGCCTACAATGAGCAGTTCTTC.

J is TRBJ2-1 and V is TRBV3-1; the match to TRBD1 covers 7 bases. The trim removed 0 bases at V and 4 bases at J, leaving 12 bases unmatched. The CDR3 contains 18 residues. CDR1 and CDR2 from the germline V gene are LGHDT and YNNKEL (reference sequence). The CDR3 region is CASSQEGPGGREYNEQFF. For the CDR3, the DNA is TGTGCCAGCAGCCAAGAGGGGCCAGGGGGACGCGAATACAATGAGCAGTTCTTC.

J is TRBJ1-2 and V is TRBV12-3 or TRBV12-4; no definite D call. The V end was cut by 5 bases, the J end by 4 bases, with 14 bases between. This CDR3 contains 14 residues. This CDR3 is CASSPFTLSYGYTF. The DNA of the CDR3 is TGTGCCAGCAGTCCCTTCACGCTATCCTATGGCTACACCTTC.